The 3 T cell receptor beta chains below all came from one sample that was sequenced in a study of cytomegalovirus exposure and HLA in healthy donors. PCR employed 60 Vbeta and 13 Jbeta primers. This table comes from immunoSEQ multiplex PCR, and its TCRdb copy is limited to in-frame clones, with some not included. The listing contains 50,000 to 80,000 clones. The specimen was PBMCs. Receptors were obtained from a woman aged 18-30 years in good health and CMV-seronegative.

The chain recombines TRBV5-6 with TRBJ2-5; possibly TRBD2 for D (5 bases). CDR1 is SGHDT, CDR2 YYEEEE, per germline. The CDR3 covers 16 residues. The germline V and J ends were trimmed by 0 bases and 5 bases, with 17 bases remaining between them. The CDR3 loop is CASSLGPGSSVETQYF. The CDR3 nucleotides read TGTGCCAGCAGCTTGGGCCCGGGGTCTAGTGTGGAGACCCAGTACTTC.

The chain links TRBV18 to TRBJ2-5; 7 bases match TRBD2. This CDR3 comprises 14 residues. CDR1 KGHSH and CDR2 LQKENI come from the germline V gene. The V gene end was trimmed by 3 bases and the J gene end by 6 bases; junction bases not matched to a gene: 7. The CDR3 nucleotides read TGTGCCAGCTCACCTCAGCGGGACGCAAAGACCCAGTACTTC. Residues: CASSPQRDAKTQYF.

The V and J genes are TRBV6-5 and TRBJ2-7; D is unresolved. V shed 2 bases and J shed 4 bases, with 6 bases lying between them. The length of the CDR3 is 12 residues. Germline V lookup: CDR1 MNHEY, CDR2 SVGAGI. The CDR3 loop is CASSYPGYEQYF. Written as DNA, the CDR3 is TGTGCCAGCAGTTACCCGGGTTACGAGCAGTACTTC.